The entry that follows covers one T cell receptor (beta chain) sequence. Its antigen is still unknown. The repertoire was sequenced with immunoSEQ multiplex PCR; TCRdb's copy has only in-frame clones and lacks some. Of tens of thousands of clones listed, about 87% are singletons. This CDR3 spans 15 amino acids. The V segment lost 4 bases and the J segment 1 base; nucleotides outside the gene matches: 3. The germline CDR1 and CDR2 sequences are MDHEN and SYDVKM. These data originate in a study of T cells in localized non-small cell lung cancer. Study results and limitations: Tumor trailed uninvolved adjacent lung in T cell clonality, which peaked there. Longer survival (overall) was linked to higher T cell density in blood. Researchers found a median about 53 of the top 100 tumor clones in adjacent lung. Heterogeneity cannot be ruled out, as sequencing used one tumor region only.

The rearrangement uses TRBV28 and TRBJ1-5; 8 positions match TRBD1. Material: peripheral blood, obtained before any cancer treatment. This TCR was recovered from a man aged 35-69 years with stage I squamous cell lung carcinoma. The CDR3, as DNA: TGTGCCAGCAGTTATCAGGGGGCAAGCAATCAGCCCCAGCATTTT. Residues: CASSYQGASNQPQHF. The whole variable domain, remainder taken from reference TRBV28 and TRBJ1-5, is DVKVTQSSRYLVKRTGEKVFLECVQDMDHENMFWYRQDPGLGLRLIYFSYDVKMKEKGDIPEGYSVSREKKERFSLILESASTNQTSMYLCASSYQGASNQPQHFGDGTRLSIL.